The 15 T cell receptor beta chains in this list originate from one sample, sequenced in a study of OX40 agonist ivuxolimab in advanced cancers. The method behind the library was the immunoSEQ multiplex PCR assay. The clones in this table, taken by TCRdb from immuneACCESS, are in-frame only. Not every clone is retained; where verified, under half of the shortfall comes from an unresolved V gene, and the cause of the rest is unknown. The sample table shows over 25,000 clones, and 81% are seen once. Of the sample, about 30% is held by the ten largest clones. Material: CD4+ or CD8+ T cells sorted from blood, obtained in a trial of the OX40 agonist ivuxolimab. Receptors originate from an adult with an advanced solid tumor such as melanoma, head and neck, liver or kidney cancer.

The chain uses TRBV29-1 and TRBJ2-4, with D possibly being TRBD1 (5 bases). Looked up from germline, CDR1 is SQVTM and CDR2 is ANQGSEA. Deletions cut 6 bases from V and 5 bases from J, with 14 bases between. This CDR3 is built from 13 residues. The CDR3 is CSVVTVTQNIQYF. The CDR3 region has the DNA TGCAGCGTGGTGACAGTAACCCAAAACATTCAGTACTTC.

The J gene is TRBJ2-7, the V gene TRBV6-5; no clear D. Germline V gene sequence: CDR1 MNHEY, CDR2 SVGAGI. V gave up 0 bases and J gave up 2 bases, with 5 bases separating them. The CDR3 is 13 residues long. CDR3 sequence (DNA): TGTGCCAGCAGTTACTCGAACACCTACGAGCAGTACTTC. Encoded protein: CASSYSNTYEQYF.

This clone was seen a few times. CDR3 region: CASSISWDNTEAFF. In DNA, the CDR3 is TGTGCCAGTAGTATATCTTGGGATAACACTGAAGCTTTCTTT. The chain carries TRBV19 and TRBJ1-1; D is unresolved. Germline lookup yields CDR1 LNHDA and CDR2 SQIVND (reference sequence). The CDR3 totals 14 residues. The V end was cut by 2 bases, the J end by 2 bases, with 9 bases between. Complete variable domain (other parts from reference TRBV19 and TRBJ1-1): DGGITQSPKYLFRKEGQNVTLSCEQNLNHDAMYWYRQDPGQGLRLIYYSQIVNDFQKGDIAEGYSVSREKKESFPLTVTSAQKNPTAFYLCASSISWDNTEAFFGQGTRLTVV.

This chain joins TRBV29-1 and TRBJ2-5; 15 bases map to TRBD2. This CDR3 region has 15 residues. V shed 6 bases and J 5 bases; nucleotides not matched to a gene: 7. Germline V gene data show CDR1 as SQVTM and CDR2 as ANQGSEA. Written as DNA, the CDR3 is TGCAGCGTCAGGACTAGCGGGAGGGCCTGGGAGACCCAGTACTTC. Encoded protein: CSVRTSGRAWETQYF.

V usage is TRBV28 and J usage is TRBJ2-7, with D perhaps TRBD1 (8 bases). The CDR3 has 15 residues. CDR1 is MDHEN and CDR2 is SYDVKM in the germline V gene. The germline V and J ends were trimmed by 6 bases and 2 bases, with 17 bases remaining between them. The CDR3, as DNA: TGTGCCAGCAGATCGACAGGGGACTACCCCTACGAGCAGTACTTC. Amino acid sequence: CASRSTGDYPYEQYF.

The rearrangement joins TRBV15 to TRBJ2-7; 7 bases fit TRBD1. V shed 5 bases, J shed 0 bases, and the junction held 4 bases outside the gene matches. The germline CDR1 and CDR2 sequences are LNHNV and YYDKDF (reference sequence). There are 14 residues in the CDR3. CDR3 protein: CATSDDRDSYEQYF. The DNA of the CDR3 is TGTGCCACCAGCGACGACAGGGACTCCTACGAGCAGTACTTC.

This rearrangement joins TRBV27 to TRBJ2-2, with 10 bases that match TRBD2. The CDR3 contains 20 residues. J was trimmed by 4 bases and V by 0 bases; bases with no gene match: 14. Germline CDR1 is MNHEY and CDR2 is SMNVEV (reference sequence). CDR3 amino acids: CASSLSLAGVSGAGTGELFF. The CDR3 DNA reads as TGTGCCAGCAGTTTATCGCTAGCGGGAGTCAGCGGGGCAGGCACCGGGGAGCTGTTTTTT.

This chain links TRBV27 with TRBJ2-2, with TRBD1 matching 7 bases. Per germline, CDR1 MNHEY and CDR2 SMNVEV (reference sequence). J gave up 0 bases and V 0 bases, and 4 bases lay outside the gene matches. The CDR3 has 17 amino acids. This CDR3 is CASSLSLGQSNTGELFF. The CDR3, as DNA: TGTGCCAGCAGTTTATCGTTGGGACAGTCGAACACCGGGGAGCTGTTTTTT.

The chain is built from TRBV11-2 and TRBJ1-5; a possible D gene is TRBD1 (5 bases). Germline V lookup: CDR1 SGHAT, CDR2 FQNNGV. The CDR3 covers 15 residues. The V and J ends lost 0 bases and 3 bases respectively, with 9 bases between them. This CDR3 is CASSLDWGDNQPQHF. Here the CDR3 DNA reads TGTGCCAGCAGCTTAGATTGGGGGGACAATCAGCCCCAGCATTTT.

This clone has just a few counts. Other DNA sequences in this sample translate to the same CDR3. This chain joins TRBV7-8 and TRBJ2-5, with 8 bases that match TRBD1. Looked up from germline, CDR1 is SGHVS and CDR2 is FQNEAQ. The CDR3 is made up of 15 amino acids. After removal of 0 bases from V and 1 base from J, the junction contained 1 base not matched to a gene. CDR3 nucleotides: TGTGCCAGCAGCTTAGCGGGGACAGGCCAAGAGACCCAGTACTTC. Its translation: CASSLAGTGQETQYF.

The chain links TRBV4-2 to TRBJ2-7; D perhaps matches TRBD2 (5 bases). V was clipped by 0 bases and J by 2 bases, with 14 bases between them. Germline V lookup: CDR1 LGHNA, CDR2 YNFKEQ. CDR3 size: 16 residues. CDR3 in DNA: TGTGCCAGCAGCCAAGATTCCTACTCGACTACCTACGAGCAGTACTTC. Translated, it gives CASSQDSYSTTYEQYF.

The chain combines TRBV7-9 with TRBJ2-7; maybe TRBD1 (5 bases). This CDR3 is 13 amino acids long. Germline values: CDR1 SEHNR, CDR2 FQNEAQ (reference sequence). The V end was cut by 5 bases, the J end by 3 bases, with 11 bases between. The CDR3: CASSLDSYYEQYF. The DNA for the CDR3 is TGTGCCAGCAGCCTAGACAGTTACTACGAGCAGTACTTC.

The V gene is TRBV15, the J gene TRBJ1-4; 8 bases agree with TRBD1. The ends lost 6 bases at V and 8 bases at J; junction bases unmatched: 8. CDR1 is LNHNV and CDR2 is YYDKDF in the germline V gene (reference sequence). The CDR3 consists of 14 residues. CDR3 DNA: TGTGCCACCAGAACGGACAGGGCGGGAGAAAAACTGTTTTTT. Translation gives CATRTDRAGEKLFF.

The chain employs TRBV5-1 and TRBJ2-5, with TRBD2 identical over 10 bases. Germline CDR1 reads SGHRS; CDR2 reads YFSETQ. J lost 5 bases, V lost 4 bases, and 5 bases had no gene match. This CDR3 is built from 14 residues. Written as DNA, the CDR3 is TGCGCCAGCAGCGCCGGGACTAGCGACGAGACCCAGTACTTC. It is translated as CASSAGTSDETQYF.

Only one count was recorded for this clone. The rearrangement links TRBV9 to TRBJ1-1; perhaps TRBD1 as D (5 bases). The CDR3 extends over 13 amino acids. Germline CDR1 is SGDLS and CDR2 is YYNGEE. Trimming removed 0 bases at V and 11 bases at J, with 14 bases between. The CDR3 loop is CASSVDGGTGAFF. The CDR3 DNA is TGTGCCAGCAGCGTAGATGGGGGGACGGGGGCTTTCTTT.